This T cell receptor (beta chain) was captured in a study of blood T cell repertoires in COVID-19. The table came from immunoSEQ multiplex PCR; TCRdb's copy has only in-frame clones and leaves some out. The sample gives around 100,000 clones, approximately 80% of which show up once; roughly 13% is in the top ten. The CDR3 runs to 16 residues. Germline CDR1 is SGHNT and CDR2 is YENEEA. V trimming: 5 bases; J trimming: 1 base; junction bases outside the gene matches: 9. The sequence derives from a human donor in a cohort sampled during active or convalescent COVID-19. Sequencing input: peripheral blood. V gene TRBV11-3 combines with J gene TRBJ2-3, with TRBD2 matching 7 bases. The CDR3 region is CASSDLERGGTDTQYF. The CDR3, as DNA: TGTGCCAGCAGCGACCTCGAACGGGGGGGCACAGATACGCAGTATTTT. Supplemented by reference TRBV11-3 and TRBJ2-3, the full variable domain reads EAGVVQSPRYKIIEKKQPVAFWCNPISGHNTLYWYLQNLGQGPELLIRYENEEAVDDSQLPKDRFSAERLKGVDSTLKIQPAELGDSAVYLCASSDLERGGTDTQYFGPGTRLTVL.